This record looks at one T cell receptor beta chain sequence and its context. Its antigen is not known. Donors, healthy HIV-negative adults, lacked recent acute infections or vaccinations. Sequencing was performed with immunoSEQ multiplex PCR; in TCRdb, only in-frame clones are kept and a portion is missing. The table lists about 1 million clones, approximately 76% of them singletons. The data were taken from a study of shared clonotypes between healthy human individuals. The CDR3 totals 14 residues. The J segment lost 4 bases and the V segment lost 3 bases, leaving 2 bases of the junction unmatched. Germline loops: CDR1 ENHRY, CDR2 SYGVKD. Points from the study as a whole: Sequencing depth was a factor that was expected to affect clonotype sharing among donors.

The receptor's source is a man in his late teens or twenties in good health. The chain links TRBV10-3 to TRBJ2-7; 11 positions match TRBD2. The material sequenced was memory CD4+ T cells sorted from blood. As for subset: CD45RA-negative fraction. The CDR3: CAISDGTSGYEQYF. As DNA, the CDR3 is TGTGCCATCAGTGATGGGACTAGCGGATACGAGCAGTACTTC.